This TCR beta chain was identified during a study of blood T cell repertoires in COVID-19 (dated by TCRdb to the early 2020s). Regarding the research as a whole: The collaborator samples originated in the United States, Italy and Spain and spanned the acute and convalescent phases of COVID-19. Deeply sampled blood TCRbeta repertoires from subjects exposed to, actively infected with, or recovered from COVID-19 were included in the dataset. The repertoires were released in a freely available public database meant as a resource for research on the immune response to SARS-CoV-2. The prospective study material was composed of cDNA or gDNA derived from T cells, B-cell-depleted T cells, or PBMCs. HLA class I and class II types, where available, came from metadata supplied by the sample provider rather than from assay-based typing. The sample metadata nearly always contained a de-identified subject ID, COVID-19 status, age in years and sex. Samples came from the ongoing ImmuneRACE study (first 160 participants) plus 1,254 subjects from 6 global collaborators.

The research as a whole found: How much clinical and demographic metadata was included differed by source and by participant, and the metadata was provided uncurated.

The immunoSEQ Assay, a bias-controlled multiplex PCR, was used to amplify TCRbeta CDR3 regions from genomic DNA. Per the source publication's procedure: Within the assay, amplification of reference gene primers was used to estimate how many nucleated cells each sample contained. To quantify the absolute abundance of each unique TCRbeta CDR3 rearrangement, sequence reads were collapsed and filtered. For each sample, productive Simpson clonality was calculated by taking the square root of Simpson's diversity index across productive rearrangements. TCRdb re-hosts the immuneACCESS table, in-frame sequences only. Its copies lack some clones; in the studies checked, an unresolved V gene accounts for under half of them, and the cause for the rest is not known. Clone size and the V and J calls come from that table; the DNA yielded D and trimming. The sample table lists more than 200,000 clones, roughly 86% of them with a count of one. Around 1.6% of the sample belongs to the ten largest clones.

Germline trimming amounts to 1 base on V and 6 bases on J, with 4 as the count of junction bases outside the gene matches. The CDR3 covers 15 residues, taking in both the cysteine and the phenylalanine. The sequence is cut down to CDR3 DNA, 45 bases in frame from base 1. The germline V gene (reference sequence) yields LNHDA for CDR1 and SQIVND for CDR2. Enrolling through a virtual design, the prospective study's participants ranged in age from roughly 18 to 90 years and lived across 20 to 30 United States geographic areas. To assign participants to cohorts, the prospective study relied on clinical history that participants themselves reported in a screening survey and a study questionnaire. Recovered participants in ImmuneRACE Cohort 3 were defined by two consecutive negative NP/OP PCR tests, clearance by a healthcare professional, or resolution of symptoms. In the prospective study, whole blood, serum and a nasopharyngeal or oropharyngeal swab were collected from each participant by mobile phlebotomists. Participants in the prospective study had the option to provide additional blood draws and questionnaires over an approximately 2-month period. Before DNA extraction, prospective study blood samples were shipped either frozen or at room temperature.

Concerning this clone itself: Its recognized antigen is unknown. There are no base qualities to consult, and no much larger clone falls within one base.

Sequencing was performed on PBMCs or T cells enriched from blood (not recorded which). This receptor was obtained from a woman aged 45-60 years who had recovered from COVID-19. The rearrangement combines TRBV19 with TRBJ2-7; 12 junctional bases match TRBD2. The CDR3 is CASSIGGLAGSEQYF. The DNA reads TGTGCCAGTAGTATAGGCGGACTAGCGGGAAGCGAGCAGTACTTC.